This T cell receptor beta chain emerged from a study of blood T cell repertoires in COVID-19. In the authors' workflow: Reference gene primer amplification in the assay estimated nucleated cell counts. Generated by immunoSEQ multiplex PCR, the TCRdb table keeps only in-frame clones and is missing some. D and trimming were read from the DNA, whereas the V and J calls and clone size are those reported in that table. The sample holds 150,000 to 200,000 clones, 80% seen once. The V gene's germline CDR1 is SGDLS and CDR2 YYNGEE. The ends lost 1 base at V and 2 bases at J; junction bases unmatched: 7. The CDR3 sequence is 19 residues long.

Source material: PBMCs or T cells enriched from blood (not recorded which). The receptor's source is a man aged 35-49 years who had recovered from COVID-19. This sequence joins TRBV9 and TRBJ2-1; 15 bases agree with TRBD2. CDR3 amino acids: CASSVRTSGGAGTYNEQFF. CDR3 bases: TGTGCCAGCAGCGTACGGACTAGCGGGGGGGCCGGAACCTACAATGAGCAGTTCTTC.